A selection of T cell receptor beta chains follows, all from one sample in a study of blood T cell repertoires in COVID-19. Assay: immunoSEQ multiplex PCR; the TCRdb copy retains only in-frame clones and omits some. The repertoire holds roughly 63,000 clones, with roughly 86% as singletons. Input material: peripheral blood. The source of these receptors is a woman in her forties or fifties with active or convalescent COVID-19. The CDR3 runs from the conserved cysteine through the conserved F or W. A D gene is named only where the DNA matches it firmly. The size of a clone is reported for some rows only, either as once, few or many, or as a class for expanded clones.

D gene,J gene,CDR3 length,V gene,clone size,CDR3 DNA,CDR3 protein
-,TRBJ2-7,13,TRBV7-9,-,TGTGCCAGCAGCTTACCCCAGTCCTACGAGCAGTACTTC,CASSLPQSYEQYF
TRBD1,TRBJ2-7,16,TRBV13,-,TGTGCCAGCAGCTTAGGGACAGGGGGCCGCTCCTACGAGCAGTACTTC,CASSLGTGGRSYEQYF
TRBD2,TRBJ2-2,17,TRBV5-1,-,TGCGCCAGCAGCCTCGGGATAGCGGGAGTCGACACCGGGGAGCTGTTTTTT,CASSLGIAGVDTGELFF
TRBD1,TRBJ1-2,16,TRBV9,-,TGTGCCAGCAGCGTAGATGTGGTTGGACAGGGGAATGGCTACACCTTC,CASSVDVVGQGNGYTF
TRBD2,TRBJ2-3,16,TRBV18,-,TGTGCCAGCTCACCAGAGAGGACTAGCGTCACAGATACGCAGTATTTT,CASSPERTSVTDTQYF
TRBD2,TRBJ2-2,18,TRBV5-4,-,TGTGCCAGCAGCTTTAGGTCTAGCGGGACCACCTTTACCGGGGAGCTGTTTTTT,CASSFRSSGTTFTGELFF
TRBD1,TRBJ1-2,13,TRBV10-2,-,TGCGCCAGCAGTGTGTACAGGGGATATGGCTACACCTTC,CASSVYRGYGYTF
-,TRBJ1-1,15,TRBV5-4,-,TGTGCCAGCAGCTTGGAAGATACAATGAACACTGAAGCTTTCTTT,CASSLEDTMNTEAFF
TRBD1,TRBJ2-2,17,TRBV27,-,TGTGCCAGCAGTTTACAGTTGGGGACAGCGAACACCGGGGAGCTGTTTTTT,CASSLQLGTANTGELFF
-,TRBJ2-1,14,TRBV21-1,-,TGTGCCAGCAGCAATCCTCGGCCGAGCGATGAGCAGTTCTTC,CASSNPRPSDEQFF
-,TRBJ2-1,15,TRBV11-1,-,TGTGCCAGCAGCTTGCTCTACCGCTCCTACAATGAGCAGTTCTTC,CASSLLYRSYNEQFF
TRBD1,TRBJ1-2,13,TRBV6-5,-,TGTGCCAGCACTCTTTCGGGACAGTCAATCGCAACCTTC,CASTLSGQSIATF
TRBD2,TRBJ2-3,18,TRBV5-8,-,TGTGCCAGCAGCTTGGTGGCTAGCGGGAGTGTAAGGAGAGATACGCAGTATTTT,CASSLVASGSVRRDTQYF
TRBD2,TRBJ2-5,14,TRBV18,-,TGTGCCAGCTCACCAACTAGCGGAGAAGAGACCCAGTACTTC,CASSPTSGEETQYF
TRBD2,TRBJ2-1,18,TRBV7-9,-,TGTGCCAGCAGCTTATATCCTCCTACTAGCGGGAGTGAATATGAGCAGTTCTTC,CASSLYPPTSGSEYEQFF
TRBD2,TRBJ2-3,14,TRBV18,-,TGTGCCAGCTCACCGACTAGCCCCCCAGATACGCAGTATTTT,CASSPTSPPDTQYF
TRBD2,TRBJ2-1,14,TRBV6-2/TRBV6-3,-,TGTGCCAGCAGCACCGGGACTAGCGAGAATGAGCAGTTCTTC,CASSTGTSENEQFF
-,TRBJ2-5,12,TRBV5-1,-,TGCGCCAGCAGCGAGAATCAAGAGACCCAGTACTTC,CASSENQETQYF
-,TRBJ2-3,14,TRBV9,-,TGTGCCAGCAGCGTAGTGCCTACCACAGATACGCAGTATTTT,CASSVVPTTDTQYF
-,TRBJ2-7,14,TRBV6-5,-,TGTGCCAGCTCAAAGACTAGATTGTCCTACGAGCAGTACTTC,CASSKTRLSYEQYF
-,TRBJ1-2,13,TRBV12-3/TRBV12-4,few,TGTGCCAGCAGTTTGACTAGTAACTATGGCTACACCTTC,CASSLTSNYGYTF
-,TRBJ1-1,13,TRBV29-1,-,TGCAGCGTCCCCCGCCAGGGGAGCACTGAAGCTTTCTTT,CSVPRQGSTEAFF
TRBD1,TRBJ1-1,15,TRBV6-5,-,TGTGCCAGCAGTTACTCCGCAGGGGGCGCTACTGAAGCTTTCTTT,CASSYSAGGATEAFF
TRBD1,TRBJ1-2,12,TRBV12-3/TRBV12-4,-,TGTGCCAGCAGACTAGACAGGGATGGCTACACCTTC,CASRLDRDGYTF
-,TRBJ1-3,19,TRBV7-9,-,TGTGCCAGCAGCTTAAGCGCGTTCGGCAGGGTAAACTCTGGAAACACCATATATTTT,CASSLSAFGRVNSGNTIYF
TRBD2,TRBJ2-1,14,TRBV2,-,TGTGCCAGCACGCGAGGAGCGGGAGCTGTTACGCAGTTCTTC,CASTRGAGAVTQFF
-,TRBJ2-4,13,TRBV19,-,TGTGCCAGTAGTATAGAGAGGGCAAACATTCAGTACTTC,CASSIERANIQYF
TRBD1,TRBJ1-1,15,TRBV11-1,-,TGTGCCAGCAGCCCAAACAGGGGCATGAACACTGAAGCTTTCTTT,CASSPNRGMNTEAFF
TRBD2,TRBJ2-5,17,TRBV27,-,TGTGCCAGCAGTTTATTAGGGGGGCTAGCGGGAGCGGAGACCCAGTACTTC,CASSLLGGLAGAETQYF
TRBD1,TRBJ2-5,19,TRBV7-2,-,TGTGCCAGCAGCTTAATTTCAGGGGGTTCGTGGGGGACGAAAGAGACCCAGTACTTC,CASSLISGGSWGTKETQYF
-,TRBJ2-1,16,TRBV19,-,TGTGCCAGTAGTATAGACGGGACTGACTCCTACAATGAGCAGTTCTTC,CASSIDGTDSYNEQFF
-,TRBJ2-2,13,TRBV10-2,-,TGCGCCAGCACGTGGACTATCACCGGGGAGCTGTTTTTT,CASTWTITGELFF
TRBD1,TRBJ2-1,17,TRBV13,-,TGTGCCAGCAGCTTAATAGTGGGACAGGGAGCCTACAATGAGCAGTTCTTC,CASSLIVGQGAYNEQFF
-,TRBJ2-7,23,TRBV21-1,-,TGTGCCAGCAGCGAGAAAGAACCGTTTCCCCTCGGCGGTCGTCGCGGGCCCTCCTACGAGCAGTACTTC,CASSEKEPFPLGGRRGPSYEQYF
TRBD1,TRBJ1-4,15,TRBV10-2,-,TGCGCCAGCAGTGAGTCAGGACAGGGGGGTGAAAAACTGTTTTTT,CASSESGQGGEKLFF
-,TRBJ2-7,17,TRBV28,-,TGTGCCAGCAGTTCGCCGAGAAGCCTCACAGGAGTTTACGAGCAGTACTTC,CASSSPRSLTGVYEQYF
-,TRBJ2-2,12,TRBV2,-,TGTGCCAGCAGCACTCACACCGGGGAGCTGTTTTTT,CASSTHTGELFF
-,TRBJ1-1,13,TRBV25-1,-,TGTGCCAGCAGTCCGGGACAGAACACTGAAGCTTTCTTT,CASSPGQNTEAFF
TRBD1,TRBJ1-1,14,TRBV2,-,TGTGCCAGCAGCCCCCGGACAGGGAACACTGAAGCTTTCTTT,CASSPRTGNTEAFF
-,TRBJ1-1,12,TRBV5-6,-,TGTGCCAGCAGCTTCGGTAGCACTGAAGCTTTCTTT,CASSFGSTEAFF
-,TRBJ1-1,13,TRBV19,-,TGTGCCAGTAGTCTCACTTTGAACACTGAAGCTTTCTTT,CASSLTLNTEAFF
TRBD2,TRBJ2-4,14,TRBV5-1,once,TGCGCCAGCAGCTTGCGAGCGGGAGAGGACATTCAGTACTTC,CASSLRAGEDIQYF
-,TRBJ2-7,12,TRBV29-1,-,TGCAGCGTTGAAACTCAATCAGGGCCGCAGTACTTC,CSVETQSGPQYF
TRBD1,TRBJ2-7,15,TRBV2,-,TGTGCCAGCACCTCGACCGGGACAGGGTTCTACGAGCAGTACTTC,CASTSTGTGFYEQYF
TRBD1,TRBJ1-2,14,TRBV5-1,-,TGCGCCAGCAGCTTGACCGGACAGGGGGAAGGCTACACCTTC,CASSLTGQGEGYTF
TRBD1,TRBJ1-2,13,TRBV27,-,TGTGCCAGCAGTGCCTCCGGGACAGGCGCGTGGACCTTC,CASSASGTGAWTF
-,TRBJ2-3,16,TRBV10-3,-,TGTGCCATCAGTGGTGGCGGGGGCTACCGCACAGATACGCAGTATTTT,CAISGGGGYRTDTQYF
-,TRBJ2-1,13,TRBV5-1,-,TGCGCCAGCAGGCCAGCGGTAAGCAATGAGCAGTTCTTC,CASRPAVSNEQFF